This TCR beta chain was recorded in a study of blood T cells in healthy people across ages. Primers used in a second PCR of roughly 6 to 11 cycles were a sample-barcoded 5' primer and a J-beta primer mix. MiXCR, applied by TCRdb to the 5' RACE reads, yields one record per CDR3 protein. The table lists about 830,000 distinct CDR3 sequences, less than 80% of them singletons, with 28% in the top ten. Germline lookup yields CDR1 SGHTA and CDR2 FQGNSA. The V gene end was trimmed by 5 bases and the J gene end by 2 bases; junction bases not matched to a gene: 6. CDR3 length: 16 amino acids. The clonotype comes from a young man in good health. Specimen: blood. The gene calls are TRBV7-2 and TRBJ2-4, with 10 positions matching TRBD1. CDR3 bases: TGTGCCAGCAGCGGACAGGGGGTGGGAACCAAAAACATTCAGTACTTC. This encodes CASSGQGVGTKNIQYF.